This TCR beta chain was recovered during a study of cytomegalovirus exposure and HLA in healthy donors. Whole-study results and caveats: In a later analysis, donors in an Asian-associated ancestry cluster reportedly had fewer N-insertions in productive TCRs than the cohort mean.

PCR used 60 Vbeta primers and 13 Jbeta primers. Under the authors' procedure: Around 10 million shared chains were among some 75 million unique TCR beta chains counted in a later analysis. This table comes from immunoSEQ multiplex PCR, and its TCRdb copy is limited to in-frame clones, with some not included. The D gene and trimming were derived from the DNA, and the V and J assignments and clone size from that table. In the table there are around 180,000 clones, approximately 78% of which are singletons. As regards this clone: Its antigen is not known.

Healthy bone marrow donors made up the cohort. V was clipped by 2 bases and J by 9 bases, with 20 bases between them. This CDR3 has 17 residues. The germline CDR1 and CDR2 sequences are SNHLY and FYNNEI. The TCR comes from a male donor in good health and CMV-seronegative. This sequence joins TRBV2 and TRBJ1-6; TRBD1 might be the D (5 bases). The sample was PBMCs. The chain's CDR3 is CASSELDAALGGSPLHF. Here the CDR3 DNA reads TGTGCCAGCAGTGAACTTGATGCCGCCCTCGGGGGTTCACCCCTCCACTTT. The full variable domain, with the rest looked up from reference TRBV2 and TRBJ1-6, is EPEVTQTPSHQVTQMGQEVILRCVPISNHLYFYWYRQILGQKVEFLVSFYNNEISEKSEIFDDQFSVERPDGSNFTLKIRSTKLEDSAMYFCASSELDAALGGSPLHFGNGTRLTVT.